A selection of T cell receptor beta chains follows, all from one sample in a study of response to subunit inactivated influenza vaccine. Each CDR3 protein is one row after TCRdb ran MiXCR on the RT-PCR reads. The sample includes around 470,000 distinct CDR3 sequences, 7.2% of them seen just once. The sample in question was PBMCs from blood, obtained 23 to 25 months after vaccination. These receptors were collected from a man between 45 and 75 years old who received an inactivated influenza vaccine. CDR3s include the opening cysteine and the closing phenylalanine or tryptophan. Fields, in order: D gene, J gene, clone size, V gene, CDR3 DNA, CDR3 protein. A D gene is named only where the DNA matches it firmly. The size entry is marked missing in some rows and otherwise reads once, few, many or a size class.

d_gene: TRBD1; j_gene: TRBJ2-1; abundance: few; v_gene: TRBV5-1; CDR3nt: TGCGCCAGCAGCTTTGAAGGGACAGCCTACAATGAGCAGTTCTTC; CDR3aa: CASSFEGTAYNEQFF
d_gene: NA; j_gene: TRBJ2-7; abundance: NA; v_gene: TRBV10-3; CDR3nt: TGTGCCATCAGTAGGAGAGACGAGCAGTACTTC; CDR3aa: CAISRRDEQYF
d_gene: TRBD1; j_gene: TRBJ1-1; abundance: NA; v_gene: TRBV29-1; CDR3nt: TGCAGCGTTGAGGTCCATAGCTGGGACAGAGACCTTGAAGCTTTCTTT; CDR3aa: CSVEVHSWDRDLEAFF
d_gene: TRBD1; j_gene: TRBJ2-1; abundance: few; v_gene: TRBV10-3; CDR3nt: TGTGCCATCAGTGCCCGGGACAGATACAATGAGCAGTTCTTC; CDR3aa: CAISARDRYNEQFF
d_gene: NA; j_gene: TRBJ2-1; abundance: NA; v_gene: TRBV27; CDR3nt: TGTGCCAGCAACCTTGGGCTAGCTCGGTCGGATGAGCAGTTCTTC; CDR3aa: CASNLGLARSDEQFF
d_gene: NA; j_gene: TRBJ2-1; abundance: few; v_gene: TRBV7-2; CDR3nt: TGTGCCAGCAGCTTAGCGAGTCCAGGCTCTAATGAGCAGTTCTTC; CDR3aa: CASSLASPGSNEQFF
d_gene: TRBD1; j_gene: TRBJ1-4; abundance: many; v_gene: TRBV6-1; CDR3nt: TGTGCCAGCAGTCCTCCGGGACAGGGGCTCGAAAAACTGTTTTTT; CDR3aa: CASSPPGQGLEKLFF
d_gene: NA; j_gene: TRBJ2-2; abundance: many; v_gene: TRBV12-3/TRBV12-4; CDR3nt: TGTGCCAGCAGTTTTGTACTTGGGCCGACGGGGGAGCTGTTTTTT; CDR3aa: CASSFVLGPTGELFF
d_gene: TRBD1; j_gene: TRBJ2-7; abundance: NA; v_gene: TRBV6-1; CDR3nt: TGTGCCAGCTGTAGAGACAGGGGCTCCTACGAGCAGTACTTC; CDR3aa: CASCRDRGSYEQYF
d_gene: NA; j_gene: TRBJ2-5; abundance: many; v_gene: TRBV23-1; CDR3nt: TGCGCCAGCACGGGGTGGGGGAAGACCCAGTACTTC; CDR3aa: CASTGWGKTQYF
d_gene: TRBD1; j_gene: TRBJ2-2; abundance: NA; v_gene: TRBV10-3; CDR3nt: TGTGCCATCTCGAGGGGGACAGAGACCGGGGAGCTGTTTTTT; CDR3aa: CAISRGTETGELFF
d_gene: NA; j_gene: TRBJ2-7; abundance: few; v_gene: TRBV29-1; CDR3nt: TGCAGCGGTAGTGATGGGGTGAGGGACGAGCAGTACTTC; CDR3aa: CSGSDGVRDEQYF
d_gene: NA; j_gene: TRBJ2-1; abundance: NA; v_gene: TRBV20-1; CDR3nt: TGCAGTGCTAGTCCCAACCACCTTGAGCAGTTCTTC; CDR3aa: CSASPNHLEQFF
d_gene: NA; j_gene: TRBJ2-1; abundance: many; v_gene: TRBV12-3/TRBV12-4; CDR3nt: TGTGCCAGCAGTTTAGGGCAGGTGTGGAATGAGCAGTTCTTC; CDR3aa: CASSLGQVWNEQFF
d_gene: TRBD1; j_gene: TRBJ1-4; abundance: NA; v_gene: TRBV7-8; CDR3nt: TGTGCCAGCAGCTTAGGAAGGCCCGGACAGGGAAATGAAAAACTGTTTTTT; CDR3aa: CASSLGRPGQGNEKLFF
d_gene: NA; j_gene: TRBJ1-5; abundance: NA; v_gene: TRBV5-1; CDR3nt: TGCGCCAGCAGCCCGGACGGTTATGGCAATCAGCCCCAGCATTTT; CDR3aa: CASSPDGYGNQPQHF
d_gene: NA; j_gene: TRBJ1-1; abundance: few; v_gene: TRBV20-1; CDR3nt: TGCAGTGCTCCCGCCAGGACACTGAACACTGAAGCTTTCTTT; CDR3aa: CSAPARTLNTEAFF
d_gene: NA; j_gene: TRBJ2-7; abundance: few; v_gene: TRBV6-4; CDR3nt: TGTGCCAGCAGTGAAGTCCCGGGAAGGGAGCAGTACTTC; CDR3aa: CASSEVPGREQYF
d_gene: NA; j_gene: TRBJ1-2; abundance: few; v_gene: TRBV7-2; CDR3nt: TGTGCCAGCAGCTTAAACTCAGGGGATAATGGCTACACCTTC; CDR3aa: CASSLNSGDNGYTF
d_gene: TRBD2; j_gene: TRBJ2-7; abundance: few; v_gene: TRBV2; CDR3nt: TGTGCCAGCAGTCCCCTAGCGGGACACGAGCAGTACTTC; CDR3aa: CASSPLAGHEQYF
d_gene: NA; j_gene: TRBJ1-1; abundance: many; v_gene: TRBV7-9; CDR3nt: TGTGCCAGCAGCTTAGTGGGGGGGGGCACTGAAGCTTTCTTT; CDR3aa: CASSLVGGGTEAFF
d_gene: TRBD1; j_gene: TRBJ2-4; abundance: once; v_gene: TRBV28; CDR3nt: TGTGCCAGCAGTTCCGGACAGGGGGCGAGGGCCAAAAACATTCAGTACTTC; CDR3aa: CASSSGQGARAKNIQYF
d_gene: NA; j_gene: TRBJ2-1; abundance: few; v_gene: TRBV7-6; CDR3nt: TGTGCCAGCAGCCCTTTCGGGGTGGAGCAGTTCTTC; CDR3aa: CASSPFGVEQFF
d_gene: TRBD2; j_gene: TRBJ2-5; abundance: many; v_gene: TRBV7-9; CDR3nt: TGTGCCAGCAGCGTATGGACTAGCGGGGGAGGAGAGACCCAGTACTTC; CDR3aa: CASSVWTSGGGETQYF
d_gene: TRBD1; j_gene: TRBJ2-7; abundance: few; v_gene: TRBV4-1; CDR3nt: TGCGCCAGCAGCCGCCTGGGACAGAGCAGCTCCTACGAGCAGTACTTC; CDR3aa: CASSRLGQSSSYEQYF
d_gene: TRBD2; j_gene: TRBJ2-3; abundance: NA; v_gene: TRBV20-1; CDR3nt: TGCAGCAAGCGGGGAGCTAGCACAGATACGCAGTATTTT; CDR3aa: CSKRGASTDTQYF
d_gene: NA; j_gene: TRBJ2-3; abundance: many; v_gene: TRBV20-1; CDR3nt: TGCAGTGCTAGAGTCGGACTAGGGGGTTTAGATACGCAGTATTTT; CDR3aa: CSARVGLGGLDTQYF
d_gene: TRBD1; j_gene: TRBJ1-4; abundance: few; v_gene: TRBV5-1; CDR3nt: TGCGCCAGCAGCTTGGGCCCGACAGGGACTAATGAAAAACTGTTTTTT; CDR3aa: CASSLGPTGTNEKLFF
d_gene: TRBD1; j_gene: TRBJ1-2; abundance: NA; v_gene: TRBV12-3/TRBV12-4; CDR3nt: TGTGCCAGCAGTTTATCAACAGGGGGCCCTGGCTACACCTTC; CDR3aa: CASSLSTGGPGYTF
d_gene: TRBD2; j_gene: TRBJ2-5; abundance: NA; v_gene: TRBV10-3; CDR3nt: TGTGCCATCAGTGAGGGGGGATCTCGGGAGGCCCAGTACTTC; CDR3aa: CAISEGGSREAQYF
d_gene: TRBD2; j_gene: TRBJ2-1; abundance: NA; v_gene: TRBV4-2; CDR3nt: TGTGCCAGCAGCCAACCCCTAGCGGGGGGCCCCCATGAGCAGTTCTTC; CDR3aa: CASSQPLAGGPHEQFF
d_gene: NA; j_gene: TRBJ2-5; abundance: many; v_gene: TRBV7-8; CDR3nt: TGTGCCAGCAGCTTAGGAAGGGGCGGAAGAGAGACCCAGTACTTC; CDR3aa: CASSLGRGGRETQYF
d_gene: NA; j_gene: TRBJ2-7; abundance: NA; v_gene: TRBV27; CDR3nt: TGTGCCACCAGGGAGGGGGGGGCGGGTGGCGAGCAGTACTTC; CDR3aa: CATREGGAGGEQYF
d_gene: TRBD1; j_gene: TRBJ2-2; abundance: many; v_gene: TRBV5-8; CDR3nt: TGTGCCAGCAGCTTTGGACAGGGGGCAAACACCGGGGAGCTGTTTTTT; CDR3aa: CASSFGQGANTGELFF
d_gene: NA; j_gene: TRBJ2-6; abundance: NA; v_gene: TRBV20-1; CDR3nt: TGCAGTGCTAGTACTCTACCTGGGGCCAACGTCCTGACTTTC; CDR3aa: CSASTLPGANVLTF